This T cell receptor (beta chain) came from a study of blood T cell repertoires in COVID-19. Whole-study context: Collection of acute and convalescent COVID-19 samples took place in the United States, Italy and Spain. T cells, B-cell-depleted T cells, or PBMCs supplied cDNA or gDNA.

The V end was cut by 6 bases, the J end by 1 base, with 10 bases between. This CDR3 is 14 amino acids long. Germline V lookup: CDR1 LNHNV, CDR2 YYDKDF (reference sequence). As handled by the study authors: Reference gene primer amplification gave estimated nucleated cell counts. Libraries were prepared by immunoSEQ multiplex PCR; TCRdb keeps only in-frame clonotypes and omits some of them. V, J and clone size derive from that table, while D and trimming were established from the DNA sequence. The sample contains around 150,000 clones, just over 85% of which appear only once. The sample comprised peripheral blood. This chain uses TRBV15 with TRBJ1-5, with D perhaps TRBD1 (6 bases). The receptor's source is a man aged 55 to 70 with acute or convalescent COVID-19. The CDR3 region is CATRGDTSNQPQHF. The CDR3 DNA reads TGTGCCACCAGGGGGGACACAAGCAATCAGCCCCAGCATTTT.